This T cell receptor beta chain was retrieved from a study of T-cell reconstitution after alpha-beta-depleted transplantation in children. Study-wide results and caveats: After transplant, at about two months, alpha-beta T cells were reportedly derived from several hundred expanded graft clones. The high TCRbeta diversity at day 60 in some patients came from surviving recipient T cells and thymic progenitors. One year after transplant, T-cell counts and diversity came mostly from newly produced T cells.

TCRbeta library construction was performed incorporating unique molecular identifiers. TCRdb reprocessed the PCR reads via MiXCR and lists one record per CDR3 protein. The profile shows a few hundred thousand distinct CDR3 sequences, 10% to 15% of them singletons. This clonotype was counted at least ten times. Its antigen is not identified. The V and J ends lost 7 bases and 6 bases, in that order; junction bases with no gene match: 5. The CDR3 is 15 residues long. Source: PBMCs, mostly from graft donor cells, taken 360 days after TCRalphabeta/CD19-depleted stem cell transplant. The receptor comes from a male patient aged 10 to 17 who had a stem cell transplant for acute myeloid leukemia, so the T cells may come from the graft donor. This rearrangement joins TRBV12-3 or TRBV12-4 to TRBJ2-2; 13 nucleotides match TRBD2. The CDR3: CASIGLAGVAGELFF. CDR3 in DNA: TGTGCCAGCATCGGACTAGCGGGAGTTGCCGGGGAGCTGTTTTTT.